These 24 T cell receptor beta chains came from one sample sequenced in a study of a mutant IDH1 vaccine in newly diagnosed glioma. Time point given: baseline, week 1 (first vaccination visit). Treatment reported: pre-vaccination baseline after standard-of-care therapy. Sequencing used immunoSEQ multiplex PCR; TCRdb keeps in-frame clones, though not all of them. The table has about 88,000 clones, around 80% seen once. Sequences were derived from PBMCs, sampled from a glioma patient treated with radiotherapy, temozolomide or both. These receptors were taken from a man aged 35 to 55 with glioma. Some clones in this sample may be carry-over from other donors' samples.

The rearrangement links TRBV7-2 to TRBJ2-1; D is unclear. Germline V CDR1 and CDR2: SGHTA, FQGNSA. V was clipped by 3 bases and J by 8 bases, with 17 bases between them. This CDR3 spans 15 amino acids. The CDR3 DNA sequence: TGTGCCAGCAGCTTCAAGGGTACGGGTTCCCATGAGCAGTTCTTC. Translating gives CASSFKGTGSHEQFF.

The chain links TRBV6-1 to TRBJ2-3; D is ambiguous. Germline CDR1 MNHNS, CDR2 SASEGT. V lost 5 bases and J lost 2, with 5 bases in between. This CDR3 contains 12 residues. This CDR3 reads CASSHHTDTQYF. In DNA form, the CDR3 reads TGTGCCAGCAGTCACCACACAGATACGCAGTATTTT.

As DNA, the CDR3 is TGTGCCAGCAGCTTAAACAGCCTATATGGCTACACCTTC. As protein: CASSLNSLYGYTF. This sequence joins TRBV7-9 and TRBJ1-2; D is undetermined. Germline-derived CDR1 and CDR2 are SEHNR and FQNEAQ (reference sequence). This CDR3 contains 13 residues. The V end was cut by 2 bases, the J end by 5 bases, with 9 bases between.

The chain is built from TRBV19 and TRBJ1-1; TRBD1 aligns across 7 bases. CDR3 size: 11 residues. Germline V gene sequence: CDR1 LNHDA, CDR2 SQIVND (reference sequence). Trimming removed 5 bases from V and 12 bases from J; junction bases left unmatched: 6. The CDR3 region has the DNA TGTGCCAGTAGTTTAGGACAGGCTACTTTCTTT. This gives the protein CASSLGQATFF.

V and J are TRBV7-8 and TRBJ1-5, with D possibly being TRBD1 (5 bases). V was clipped by 10 bases and J by 9 bases, with 19 bases between them. Per germline, CDR1 SGHVS and CDR2 FQNEAQ. CDR3 length equals 13 residues. CDR3 nucleotide sequence: TGTGCCACACAAGCGGGGGTCCAAGGGCCCCAGCATTTT. Amino acid sequence: CATQAGVQGPQHF. The full variable domain, rest sourced from reference TRBV7-8 and TRBJ1-5, is GAGVSQSPRYKVAKRGQDVALRCDPISGHVSLFWYQQALGQGPEFLTYFQNEAQLDKSGLPSDRFFAERPEGSVSTLKIQRTQQEDSAVYLCATQAGVQGPQHFGDGTRLSIL.

By sample share, this clone is medium-sized (0.01 to 0.1%). The CDR3 nucleotides read TGTGCCAGCAGCCTGGGCTGGGGGAGTAAGGACTACACCTTC. Protein: CASSLGWGSKDYTF. The V and J genes are TRBV2 and TRBJ1-2; D may be TRBD1 (5 bases). CDR3 length: 14 amino acids. V lost 6 bases and J lost 10, with 21 bases in between. Germline V lookup: CDR1 SNHLY, CDR2 FYNNEI.

This clone was detected a few times. This chain links TRBV6-1 with TRBJ1-2; 7 bases are a match to TRBD1. After removal of 3 bases from V and 8 bases from J, the junction contained 3 bases not matched to a gene. Germline loops: CDR1 MNHNS, CDR2 SASEGT. This CDR3 has 12 amino acids. The CDR3 is CASSDGQAGYTF. In DNA, the CDR3 is TGTGCCAGCAGTGACGGACAGGCGGGCTACACCTTC.

This chain connects TRBV2 to TRBJ2-7; D is perhaps TRBD1 (6 bases). Germline-derived CDR1 and CDR2 are SNHLY and FYNNEI. V was pared by 11 bases and J by 1 base, with 12 bases between. The CDR3 is 12 residues long. In DNA, the CDR3 is TGTGCCTTTTCAGGGGCGTCCTACGAGCAGTACTTC. Its translation: CAFSGASYEQYF.

The chain carries TRBV13 and TRBJ1-2; 8 bases fit TRBD1. Looked up from germline, CDR1 is PRHDT and CDR2 is FYEKMQ (reference sequence). V shed 2 bases, J shed 3 bases, and the junction held 8 bases outside the gene matches. The CDR3 sequence is 16 residues long. The CDR3, as DNA: TGTGCCAGCAGCTTATTTATAGAGGACAGGGACTATGGCTACACCTTC. It codes for CASSLFIEDRDYGYTF.

V gene TRBV6-1 combines with J gene TRBJ1-1; D is uncertain. The V end was cut by 1 base, the J end by 11 bases, with 17 bases between. The CDR3 consists of 14 residues. Germline V gene sequence: CDR1 MNHNS, CDR2 SASEGT. The CDR3 loop is CASSEGTMKRIAFF. CDR3 sequence (DNA): TGTGCCAGCAGTGAAGGGACGATGAAACGGATTGCTTTCTTT.

The gene calls are TRBV15 and TRBJ1-5; D unclear. Trimming shortened V by 3 bases and J by 3 bases, and 9 bases separated the two germline ends. The germline V gene encodes CDR1 LNHNV and CDR2 YYDKDF (reference sequence). CDR3 length: 14 amino acids. The DNA of the CDR3 is TGTGCCACCAGCAGCGGAGACCTCAATCAGCCCCAGCATTTT. Protein sequence: CATSSGDLNQPQHF.

This clone was observed once. This chain links TRBV5-1 with TRBJ2-5; no clear D. The CDR3 has 10 amino acids. The germline V and J ends were trimmed by 8 bases and 5 bases, with 7 bases remaining between them. The germline V gene has CDR1 SGHRS and CDR2 YFSETQ. The CDR3 loop reads CASPSETQYF. CDR3 nucleotides: TGCGCCAGTCCGAGTGAGACCCAGTACTTC. The full variable domain, in which reference TRBV5-1 and TRBJ2-5 provide the parts outside the CDR3, is KAGVTQTPRYLIKTRGQQVTLSCSPISGHRSVSWYQQTPGQGLQFLFEYFSETQRNKGNFPGRFSGRQFSNSRSEMNVSTLELGDSALYLCASPSETQYFGPGTRLLVL.

This sequence joins TRBV6-5 and TRBJ2-5; the match to TRBD1 covers 8 bases. V was clipped by 2 bases and J by 7 bases; unmatched bases: 9. The CDR3 length is 15 residues. CDR1 is MNHEY, CDR2 SVGAGI, per germline. The CDR3 sequence is CASSYGTGPLGTQYF. CDR3 coding DNA: TGTGCCAGCAGTTACGGGACAGGCCCGCTAGGGACCCAGTACTTC.

The CDR3 spells CASSYSTGFLGEQYF. The CDR3 region has the DNA TGTGCCAGCAGTTACTCCACAGGGTTTTTAGGCGAGCAGTACTTC. The chain recombines TRBV6-5 with TRBJ2-7, with D tentatively TRBD1 (6 bases). CDR3 length: 15 residues. V shed 0 bases and J shed 6 bases, with 15 bases lying between them. Germline assignment: CDR1 MNHEY and CDR2 SVGAGI.

The chain uses TRBV6-5 and TRBJ1-3; D is ambiguous. V dropped 4 bases and J dropped 0 bases, with 7 bases sitting between them. This CDR3 contains 14 residues. Germline CDR1 and CDR2: MNHEY and SVGAGI. The CDR3 spells CASSFDGSGNTIYF. Written as DNA, the CDR3 is TGTGCCAGCAGTTTTGACGGCTCTGGAAACACCATATATTTT.

V usage is TRBV7-9 and J usage is TRBJ1-1; no definite D call. V was pared by 1 base and J by 1 base, with 4 bases between. This CDR3 comprises 13 residues. CDR1 is SEHNR, CDR2 FQNEAQ, per germline (reference sequence). In nucleotides, the CDR3 is TGTGCCAGCAGCTTAGGAGCGAACACTGAAGCTTTCTTT. Its protein product is CASSLGANTEAFF. The full variable domain, in which reference TRBV7-9 and TRBJ1-1 provide the parts outside the CDR3, is DTGVSQNPRHKITKRGQNVTFRCDPISEHNRLYWYRQTLGQGPEFLTYFQNEAQLEKSRLLSDRFSAERPKGSFSTLEIQRTEQGDSAMYLCASSLGANTEAFFGQGTRLTVV.

The chain joins TRBV6-5 to TRBJ2-7, with D perhaps matching TRBD1 (7 bases). The CDR3 extends over 15 amino acids. Per germline, CDR1 MNHEY and CDR2 SVGAGI. V dropped 10 bases and J dropped 0 bases, with 19 bases sitting between them. This CDR3 is CATRRRGQSSYEQYF. The CDR3 DNA sequence: TGTGCCACGCGTCGGCGGGGACAGAGCTCCTACGAGCAGTACTTC.

The J gene is TRBJ1-3, the V gene TRBV29-1; 7 bases are shared with TRBD1. Per the germline V gene, CDR1 is SQVTM and CDR2 is ANQGSEA. The CDR3 is made up of 14 amino acids. The trim removed 5 bases at V and 0 bases at J, leaving 4 bases unmatched. The CDR3 region has the DNA TGCAGCGTTACGACAGGGTACTCTGGAAACACCATATATTTT. It codes for CSVTTGYSGNTIYF.

V gene TRBV29-1 combines with J gene TRBJ2-7; D may correspond to TRBD1 or TRBD2 (5 bases each). This CDR3 region has 13 residues. V was trimmed by 4 bases and J by 6 bases, leaving 16 bases between them. Looked up from germline, CDR1 is SQVTM and CDR2 is ANQGSEA. CDR3 protein: CSVGANLRGEQYF. The DNA of the CDR3 is TGCAGCGTTGGGGCCAATCTGAGGGGCGAGCAGTACTTC.

CDR3 DNA: TGTGCCAGCAGCCAAGGTTTCAGGACTAGCGAAGAGACCCAGTACTTC. Translation gives CASSQGFRTSEETQYF. This chain joins TRBV4-2 and TRBJ2-5, with 9 bases matching TRBD2. This CDR3 is built from 16 residues. Germline trimming cut 1 base from V and 3 bases from J; bases unmatched to any gene: 6. Germline CDR1 and CDR2: LGHNA and YNFKEQ.

The chain links TRBV6-6 to TRBJ2-5; TRBD1 is a possible D gene (5 bases). V lost 8 bases, J lost 5 bases, and 15 bases lay in between. The CDR3 runs 13 residues. Germline CDR1 is MNHNY and CDR2 is SVGAGI (reference sequence). As DNA, the CDR3 is TGTGCCAGCTGTAAAGGGGCTGGCGAGACCCAGTACTTC. Translating gives CASCKGAGETQYF.

This clone was detected only once. The rearrangement joins TRBV2 to TRBJ2-7, with no clear D. The CDR3 covers 12 residues. Germline V gives CDR1 SNHLY, CDR2 FYNNEI. The V and J ends lost 8 bases and 0 bases respectively, with 8 bases between them. The CDR3 DNA reads TGTGCCAGCTGGGAACGCTCCTACGAGCAGTACTTC. As protein: CASWERSYEQYF.

CDR3: CASGPTGALYGYTF. In nucleotides, the CDR3 is TGTGCCAGCGGACCTACAGGGGCCCTCTATGGCTACACCTTC. The chain employs TRBV5-6 and TRBJ1-2; 7 bases agree with TRBD1. The CDR3 is 14 amino acids. CDR1 and CDR2 (germline): SGHDT, YYEEEE. The V segment lost 7 bases and the J segment 4 bases; nucleotides outside the gene matches: 10.

This clone occurred once. J is TRBJ2-3 and V is TRBV4-1; D may be TRBD2 (6 bases). The CDR3 spans 14 residues. The germline V gene encodes CDR1 MGHRA and CDR2 YSYEKL. Trimming took off 1 base at V and 2 bases at J, with 7 bases between the two ends. As DNA, the CDR3 is TGCGCCAGCAGCCAAGCGGGGGACACAGATACGCAGTATTTT. Translated, it gives CASSQAGDTDTQYF.